These 10 T cell receptor beta chains share one sample of origin, sequenced in a study of T-cell memory formation after mild COVID-19. MiXCR was run by TCRdb on the 5' RACE reads, yielding one entry per CDR3 protein. The sample includes about 270,000 distinct CDR3 sequences, 15% to 20% of them seen just once. The sequenced material came from PBMCs or a T cell subset sorted from them (not recorded which). The source of these receptors is a man aged 18 to 29 who had mild COVID-19 (a few samples of this study predate the infection). Cell type and time point are not known.

The chain joins TRBV4-1 to TRBJ1-2; no reliable D call. From germline, CDR1 is MGHRA and CDR2 YSYEKL. V was shortened by 1 base and J by 1 base, with 16 bases between the two germline ends. The length of the CDR3 is 17 residues. The CDR3, as DNA: TGCGCCAGCAGCCAAGGCCCCCGGCGAGGGTATAACTATGGCTACACCTTC. It yields the protein CASSQGPRRGYNYGYTF.

The table lists this clonotype with a few counts. The rearrangement uses TRBV15 and TRBJ1-4; D is uncertain. Germline loops: CDR1 LNHNV, CDR2 YYDKDF (reference sequence). V was pared by 0 bases and J by 7 bases, with 6 bases between. The CDR3 is 13 amino acids. CDR3 sequence reads: CATSREVFEKLFF. The CDR3 DNA reads TGTGCCACCAGCAGAGAAGTGTTTGAAAAACTGTTTTTT. Looking up the rest from reference TRBV15 and TRBJ1-4 gives the full variable domain: DAMVIQNPRYQVTQFGKPVTLSCSQTLNHNVMYWYQQKSSQAPKLLFHYYDKDFNNEADTPDNFQSRRPNTSFCFLDIRSPGLGDTAMYLCATSREVFEKLFFGSGTQLSVL.

This clonotype has a handful of counts. V gene TRBV24-1 combines with J gene TRBJ2-3, with TRBD1 matching over 11 bases. The CDR3 consists of 16 residues. V lost 4 bases to trimming and J lost 4 bases; unmatched junction nucleotides: 6. Looked up from germline, CDR1 is KGHDR and CDR2 is SFDVKD. CDR3 sequence: CATSDRTGGRPDTQYF. The CDR3, as DNA: TGTGCCACCAGTGACAGGACAGGGGGCAGGCCAGATACGCAGTATTTT.

The CDR3 DNA reads TGTGCCAGCAGGCCCCCGGGGACAGATACGCAGTATTTT. The encoded protein is CASRPPGTDTQYF. J is TRBJ2-3 and V is TRBV6-5; D might be TRBD2 (5 bases). Trimming stripped 6 bases from V and 3 bases from J, with 10 bases between. This CDR3 region has 13 residues. Germline CDR1 is MNHEY and CDR2 is SVGAGI.

This clonotype was observed a handful of times. This chain connects TRBV5-6 to TRBJ2-5; a weak D match, TRBD1 (6 bases). The CDR3 is 14 residues long. Germline V lookup: CDR1 SGHDT, CDR2 YYEEEE. The V end lost 4 bases, the J end lost 0 bases, and 10 bases lay between the germline ends. The chain's CDR3 is CASSVTGYQETQYF. Written as DNA, the CDR3 is TGTGCCAGCAGCGTAACAGGGTACCAAGAGACCCAGTACTTC.

The rearrangement joins TRBV29-1 to TRBJ2-3, with 8 nucleotides matching TRBD2. There are 15 residues in the CDR3. CDR1 and CDR2 from the germline V gene are SQVTM and ANQGSEA. V lost 6 bases, J lost 7 bases, and 15 bases stayed unmatched. CDR3 sequence reads: CSVGGAAPEVYTQYF. CDR3 sequence (DNA): TGCAGCGTCGGGGGGGCCGCCCCCGAAGTATATACGCAGTATTTT.

This chain uses TRBV2 with TRBJ2-2; 15 bases fit TRBD2. The CDR3 consists of 18 residues. The V gene end was trimmed by 7 bases and the J gene end by 7 bases; junction bases not matched to a gene: 13. CDR1 and CDR2 (germline): SNHLY, FYNNEI. This chain's CDR3 is CASTDPRGLAGGRGELFF. CDR3 DNA: TGTGCCAGCACCGACCCTCGTGGACTAGCGGGGGGGCGCGGGGAGCTGTTTTTT.

The chain employs TRBV5-1 and TRBJ1-6, with TRBD1 as a possible D gene (5 bases). The germline gives CDR1 SGHRS, CDR2 YFSETQ. There are 16 residues in the CDR3. Deletions cut 0 bases from V and 9 bases from J, with 16 bases between. In nucleotides, the CDR3 is TGCGCCAGCAGCTTGGATGGAGGGGTGGGCCCTTCACCCCTCCACTTT. The encoded protein is CASSLDGGVGPSPLHF.

The sample holds a few counts of this clonotype. The chain's CDR3 is CATPLNYGYTF. DNA for the CDR3: TGTGCCACACCCCTGAACTATGGCTACACCTTC. The chain carries TRBV2 and TRBJ1-2; D uncertain. CDR3 size: 11 residues. Trimming shortened V by 10 bases and J by 2 bases, and 8 bases separated the two germline ends. The germline gives CDR1 SNHLY, CDR2 FYNNEI.

The chain's CDR3 is CASSYGANTGELFF. CDR3 nucleotide sequence: TGTGCCAGCAGTTACGGCGCGAACACCGGGGAGCTGTTTTTT. This chain joins TRBV6-5 and TRBJ2-2; the D is unclear. CDR1 and CDR2 from the germline V gene are MNHEY and SVGAGI. V lost 2 bases, J lost 0 bases, and 4 bases lay in between. This CDR3 comprises 14 residues.